The present TCR beta chain was sequenced within a study of blood T cell repertoires in COVID-19. Germline V gives CDR1 DFQATT, CDR2 SNEGSKA (reference sequence). V shed 3 bases and J 11 bases; nucleotides not matched to a gene: 13. The CDR3 spans 14 residues. The method was immunoSEQ multiplex PCR; TCRdb's version includes in-frame clones alone and lacks a portion of them. The table shows around 40,000 clones, with around nine tenths occurring only once. Patients from Seattle were sampled longitudinally, starting during active infection. The sequenced material came from peripheral blood. This clonotype was obtained from a man aged 40-49 years with COVID-19, enrolled during active disease. The rearrangement links TRBV20-1 to TRBJ2-1, with 7 bases lining up with TRBD2. This CDR3 reads CSASRAGDNQQQFF. CDR3 sequence (DNA): TGCAGTGCTAGTAGGGCGGGAGATAACCAACAGCAGTTCTTC.